The rows below give T cell receptor beta chains drawn from one sample of a study of blood T cells in healthy people across ages. Each CDR3 protein gets one entry after TCRdb re-called the 5' RACE reads with MiXCR. The sample has over 1,500,000 distinct CDR3 sequences; roughly two fifths are singletons. The sample consisted of blood. The source of these receptors is a human donor in good health. Both conserved end residues are part of each CDR3. A D gene is named only where the DNA matches it firmly. Not every row has a clone size; where given, it reads once, few, many or a size class.

len,v_gene,d_gene,abundance,j_gene,CDR3nt,CDR3aa
16,TRBV11-2,NA,few,TRBJ2-3,TGTGCCAGCAGCCCTCTCTGGGGGGTCAGCACAGATACGCAGTATTTT,CASSPLWGVSTDTQYF
16,TRBV9,NA,NA,TRBJ2-7,TGTGCCAGCAGCCCCGGGGATACGGGGCCTGCCTACGAGCAGTACTTC,CASSPGDTGPAYEQYF
14,TRBV29-1,TRBD1,NA,TRBJ1-1,TGCAGCGTAGGTGGGACAGGGTCGAACACTGAAGCTTTCTTT,CSVGGTGSNTEAFF
16,TRBV28,NA,many,TRBJ2-1,TGTGCCAGCAGCTACGGACACGCGGACGTCTACAATGAGCAGTTCTTC,CASSYGHADVYNEQFF
15,TRBV18,TRBD2,NA,TRBJ2-2,TGTGCCAGCTCACCACCCAGCGGGGTAATCGGGGAGCTGTTTTTT,CASSPPSGVIGELFF
15,TRBV10-3,NA,NA,TRBJ1-6,TGTGCCATCAGTGCCAGGGAAAATCCCCCTTCACCCCTCCACTTT,CAISARENPPSPLHF
18,TRBV6-5,NA,NA,TRBJ2-1,TGTGCCAGCAGTTACTCAATCCAGGCTAGCGTCTCCTACAATGAGCAGTTCTTC,CASSYSIQASVSYNEQFF
17,TRBV5-1,NA,NA,TRBJ2-5,TGCGCCAGCAGCTCGGGGACCCGGACAGATTCCCAAGAGACCCAGTACTTC,CASSSGTRTDSQETQYF
14,TRBV4-2,TRBD1,few,TRBJ2-7,TGTGCCAGCAGCCCGACTAACAGGGGCTACGAGCAGTACTTC,CASSPTNRGYEQYF
15,TRBV5-1,NA,NA,TRBJ1-5,TGCGCCAGCAGCTTGGGGTTTGGGAGCAATCAGCCCCAGCATTTT,CASSLGFGSNQPQHF
15,TRBV9,NA,few,TRBJ2-7,TGTGCCAGCAGCCCGGACGCGGGGCGCTCCTACGAGCAGTACTTC,CASSPDAGRSYEQYF
17,TRBV20-1,TRBD1,NA,TRBJ2-5,TGCAGTGCTAGAGATTTTGGTGGGACAGGCCCTACAGAGACCCAGTACTTC,CSARDFGGTGPTETQYF
17,TRBV2,TRBD1,NA,TRBJ2-3,TGTGCCAGCAGTGCCGCGAGGGACAGGATGGCCACAGATACGCAGTATTTT,CASSAARDRMATDTQYF
17,TRBV7-2,NA,NA,TRBJ1-4,TGTGCCAGCAGCCTCTGGCTCGTCGCAGCAACTAATGAAAAACTGTTTTTT,CASSLWLVAATNEKLFF
15,TRBV5-6,TRBD2,NA,TRBJ2-1,TGTGCCAGCAGCTATTGGACTAGCGGGTTCAATGAGCAGTTCTTC,CASSYWTSGFNEQFF
15,TRBV2,NA,few,TRBJ1-2,TGTGCCAGCAGGGAATCAGGGAGCAGCCTCTCCGGCTACACCTTC,CASRESGSSLSGYTF
14,TRBV29-1,NA,NA,TRBJ1-1,TGCAGCGCAAGAGGGTTTGGGGGGAACACTGAAGCTTTCTTT,CSARGFGGNTEAFF
14,TRBV20-1,NA,NA,TRBJ2-4,TGCAGTGCTACGCTACTAGTCGAGTACTATGAGCAGTACTTC,CSATLLVEYYEQYF
15,TRBV4-3,NA,NA,TRBJ2-7,TGCGCCAGCAGCCGAGGGACCCTTCCGGAATACGAGCAGTACTTC,CASSRGTLPEYEQYF
14,TRBV4-3,NA,NA,TRBJ2-3,TGCGCCAGCAACCAAGATCCCCAAACGGGTACGCAGTATTTT,CASNQDPQTGTQYF
12,TRBV29-1,NA,NA,TRBJ2-1,TGCAGCGTTGAAGAAGCGCACAATGAGCAGTTCTTC,CSVEEAHNEQFF
14,TRBV28,NA,NA,TRBJ2-5,TGTGCCAGCAGTTTAGTCACTACCGGAGAGACCCAGTACTTC,CASSLVTTGETQYF
15,TRBV27,TRBD1,few,TRBJ2-7,TGTGCCAGCAGTCGAACGACAGGGAATTCCTACGAGCAGTACTTC,CASSRTTGNSYEQYF
13,TRBV7-2,NA,NA,TRBJ1-5,TGTGCCAGCAGCTTAGACTCCCTACAGCCCCAGCATTTT,CASSLDSLQPQHF
17,TRBV6-5,TRBD1,few,TRBJ1-6,TGTGCCAGCAGTTACCACAGACCGGGACAGGATAATTCACCCCTCCACTTT,CASSYHRPGQDNSPLHF
15,TRBV2,TRBD2,NA,TRBJ2-5,TGTGCCAGCAGTGAACTAGCGGGGGGGCTTAAGACCCAGTACTTC,CASSELAGGLKTQYF
14,TRBV6-5,NA,many,TRBJ1-1,TGTGCCAGCAGTTACTCAGGGGGGAACACTGAAGCTTTCTTT,CASSYSGGNTEAFF
13,TRBV5-1,NA,many,TRBJ2-4,TGCGCCAGCCTCTCCCCCGAGAAAAACATTCAGTACTTC,CASLSPEKNIQYF
18,TRBV4-3,TRBD2,NA,TRBJ2-3,TGCGCCAGCAGCCAAGTAACTACGGGACTAGCGGGCACAGATACGCAGTATTTT,CASSQVTTGLAGTDTQYF
13,TRBV10-3,NA,NA,TRBJ1-1,TGTGCCATCAGTGATCGGGAAAGGGGTGAAGCTTTCTTT,CAISDRERGEAFF
11,TRBV29-1,NA,few,TRBJ2-7,TGCAGCGTAAACTCGGGGGACGAGCAGTACTTC,CSVNSGDEQYF
15,TRBV24-1,NA,NA,TRBJ1-2,TGTGCCACCAGTGATGCCACAGGGTGGAACGAGGGCTACACCTTC,CATSDATGWNEGYTF
14,TRBV20-1,TRBD1,few,TRBJ1-1,TGCAGTGCTATCCACAGGGGGCGGAACTCTGAAGCTTTCTTT,CSAIHRGRNSEAFF
17,TRBV12-3/TRBV12-4,NA,many,TRBJ2-4,TGTGCCAGCAGTGCCGACAAGCCCCTTCACGTCAAAAACATTCAGTACTTC,CASSADKPLHVKNIQYF
14,TRBV9,NA,NA,TRBJ2-5,TGTGCCAGCAGCGTAGGGGCTGCTTTAGAGACCCAGTACTTC,CASSVGAALETQYF
14,TRBV12-3/TRBV12-4,NA,NA,TRBJ2-7,TGTGCCAGCAGTTTTGAAGGCAACTCCTACGAGCAGTACTTC,CASSFEGNSYEQYF
13,TRBV6-6,NA,NA,TRBJ2-1,TGTGCCGGCAGTTACTCGAAAGGGTATGAGCAGTTCTTC,CAGSYSKGYEQFF
14,TRBV6-2/TRBV6-3,NA,few,TRBJ2-1,TGTGCCAGCAGTTACTCAAGTGGGATCAATGAGCAGTTCTTC,CASSYSSGINEQFF
12,TRBV7-9,NA,few,TRBJ2-3,TGTGCCAGCAGCTCTGGCGGGGTTACGCAGTATTTT,CASSSGGVTQYF
16,TRBV7-2,TRBD2,NA,TRBJ2-5,TGTGCCAGCAGTCTTAATGGGGGGGGGTTCCAAGAGACCCAGTACTTC,CASSLNGGGFQETQYF
13,TRBV7-6,NA,many,TRBJ2-1,TGTGCCAGCAGTATATCCTCCTACAATGAGCAGTTCTTC,CASSISSYNEQFF
14,TRBV24-1,NA,NA,TRBJ2-2,TGTGCCACCGGGAGCGTCTCGAACACCGGGGAGCTGTTTTTT,CATGSVSNTGELFF
17,TRBV15,NA,few,TRBJ1-1,TGTGCCACCAGCAGAGAGTATGCCGGGACACCAAACACTGAAGCTTTCTTT,CATSREYAGTPNTEAFF
14,TRBV9,NA,NA,TRBJ1-3,TGTGCCAGCAGCGTAGCTTCCCTAGGAAACACCATATATTTT,CASSVASLGNTIYF
14,TRBV10-3,NA,NA,TRBJ2-2,TGTGCCACTGGTGGTGGCGCAAGGCCCGGGGAGCTGTTTTTT,CATGGGARPGELFF
15,TRBV28,TRBD1,NA,TRBJ1-2,TGTGCCAGCAGCTATATCTGGACAGGGGGACTTGGCTACACCTTC,CASSYIWTGGLGYTF
14,TRBV13,TRBD1,few,TRBJ2-4,TGTGCCAGCAGCCCCCGGGACAGGGGTATTGAGCAGTACTTC,CASSPRDRGIEQYF
15,TRBV7-2,TRBD1,NA,TRBJ2-3,TGTGCCAGCAGTTCGACAGGGGGCAGCGCAGATACGCAGTATTTT,CASSSTGGSADTQYF
14,TRBV12-3/TRBV12-4,NA,NA,TRBJ2-6,TGTGCCAGCACCCGGGTCTCTGGGGCCAACGTCCTGACTTTC,CASTRVSGANVLTF
15,TRBV12-3/TRBV12-4,TRBD2,NA,TRBJ2-1,TGTGCCAGCAGTTTAACTAGCGGGGGGGCGTATGAGCAGTTCTTC,CASSLTSGGAYEQFF
15,TRBV12-3/TRBV12-4,NA,NA,TRBJ1-2,TGTGCCAGCAGTTTGTTTCGGGGTAACGACTATGGCTACACCTTC,CASSLFRGNDYGYTF